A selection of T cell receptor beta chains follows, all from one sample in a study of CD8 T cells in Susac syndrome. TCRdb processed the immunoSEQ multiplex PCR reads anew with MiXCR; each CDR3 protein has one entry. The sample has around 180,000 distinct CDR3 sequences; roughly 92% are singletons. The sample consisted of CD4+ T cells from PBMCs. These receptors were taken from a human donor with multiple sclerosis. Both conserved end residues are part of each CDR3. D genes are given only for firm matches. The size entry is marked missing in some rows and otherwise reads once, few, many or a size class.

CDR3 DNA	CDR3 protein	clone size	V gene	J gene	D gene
TGTGCCAGCAGCCCCGGACAATTCTCTACTGAGCAGTACTTC	CASSPGQFSTEQYF	.	TRBV7-2	TRBJ2-7	.
TGTGCCAGTAGTACGGTCGTCGGGCCCCAGCATTTT	CASSTVVGPQHF	few	TRBV19	TRBJ1-5	.
TGTGCCAGCAGCGCCGAACCGGGGACTAGAGGGGAGACCCAGTACTTC	CASSAEPGTRGETQYF	.	TRBV9	TRBJ2-5	TRBD2
TGTGCCACCCGACAGGGGGCTGGGGAGACCCAGTACTTC	CATRQGAGETQYF	.	TRBV10-3	TRBJ2-5	TRBD1
TGTGCCAGCAGCCCGGGGGCAGGGGGATTGAACACTGAAGCTTTCTTT	CASSPGAGGLNTEAFF	.	TRBV7-3	TRBJ1-1	TRBD1
TGCAGTGCTAGAGCCTCGGGACAGGGGGACCGTCAGTACTTC	CSARASGQGDRQYF	.	TRBV20-1	TRBJ2-7	TRBD1
TGTGCCACCAGAGGACAGGGGAACACTGAAGCTTTCTTT	CATRGQGNTEAFF	.	TRBV24-1	TRBJ1-1	TRBD1
TGTGCCAGCAGTTTCGGGGGTCGGAATCAGCCCCAGCATTTT	CASSFGGRNQPQHF	few	TRBV27	TRBJ1-5	.
TGTGCCAGCAGCCGACCGGACAGGGTACACGGCTACACCTTC	CASSRPDRVHGYTF	.	TRBV5-4	TRBJ1-2	TRBD1
TGTGCCACCAGCAGAGAGGCTAGCGGCAGGAAGTACTTC	CATSREASGRKYF	.	TRBV15	TRBJ2-7	TRBD2
TGTGCCAGCAGTGCCACCGGGGGCGGTCAGCCCCAGCATTTT	CASSATGGGQPQHF	.	TRBV6-5	TRBJ1-5	.
TGTGCCACCAGTGAGGACGGATACGGGGAGCTGTTTTTT	CATSEDGYGELFF	.	TRBV24-1	TRBJ2-2	.
TGTGCCAGCAGTCATACCGGGACAGGACCCTACGAGCAGTACTTC	CASSHTGTGPYEQYF	once	TRBV7-3	TRBJ2-7	TRBD1